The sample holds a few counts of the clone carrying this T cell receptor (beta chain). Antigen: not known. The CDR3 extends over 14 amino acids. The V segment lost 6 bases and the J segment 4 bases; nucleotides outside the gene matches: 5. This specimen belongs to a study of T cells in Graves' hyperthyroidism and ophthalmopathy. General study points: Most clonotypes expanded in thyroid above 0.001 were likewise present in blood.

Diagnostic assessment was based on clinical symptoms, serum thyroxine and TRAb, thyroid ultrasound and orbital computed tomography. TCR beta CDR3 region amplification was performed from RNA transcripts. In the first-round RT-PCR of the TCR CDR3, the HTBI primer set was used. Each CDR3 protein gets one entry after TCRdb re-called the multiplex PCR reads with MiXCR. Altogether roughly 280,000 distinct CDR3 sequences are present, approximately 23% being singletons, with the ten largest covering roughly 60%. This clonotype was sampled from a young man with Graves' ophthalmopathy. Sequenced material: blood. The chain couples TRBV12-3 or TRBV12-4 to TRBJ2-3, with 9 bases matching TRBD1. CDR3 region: CASSSGQGADTQYF. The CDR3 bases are TGTGCCAGCAGCTCGGGACAGGGTGCAGATACGCAGTATTTT.